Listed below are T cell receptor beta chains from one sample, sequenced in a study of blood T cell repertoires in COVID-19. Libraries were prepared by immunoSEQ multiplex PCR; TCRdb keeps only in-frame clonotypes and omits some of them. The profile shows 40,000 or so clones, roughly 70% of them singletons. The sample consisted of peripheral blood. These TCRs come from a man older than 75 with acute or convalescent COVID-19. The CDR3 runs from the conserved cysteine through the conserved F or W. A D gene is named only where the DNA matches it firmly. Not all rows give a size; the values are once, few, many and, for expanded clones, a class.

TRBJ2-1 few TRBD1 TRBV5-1 TGCGCCAGCGGTGGGACAGGGAGAGAGCAGTTCTTC CASGGTGREQFF
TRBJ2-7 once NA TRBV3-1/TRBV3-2 TGTGCCAGCAGCCATGGTCAGTTCGACGAGCAGTACTTC CASSHGQFDEQYF
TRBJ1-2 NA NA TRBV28 TGTGCCAGCAGTCCCCCCGGGATAATCTATGGCTACACCTTC CASSPPGIIYGYTF
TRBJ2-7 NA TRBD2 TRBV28 TGTGCCAGCAAGCGACTAGCGGGAGCGTTCGGGGAGCAGTACTTC CASKRLAGAFGEQYF
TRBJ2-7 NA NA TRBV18 TGTGCCAGCTCACCACACGAGGGTGCCGAGCAGTACTTC CASSPHEGAEQYF
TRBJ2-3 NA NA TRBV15 TGTGCCACCAGCAGTTCGCTCGGGAGCGCAGATACGCAGTATTTT CATSSSLGSADTQYF
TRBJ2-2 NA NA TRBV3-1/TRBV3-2 TGTGCCAGCAGGGATTTACAGGTCCCCCCCGGGGAGCTGTTTTTT CASRDLQVPPGELFF
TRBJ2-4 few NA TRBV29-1 TGCAGCGTTGAAGATAAAGGGACGGGGGTAGCCAAAAACATTCAGTACTTC CSVEDKGTGVAKNIQYF
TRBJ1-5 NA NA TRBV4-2 TGTGCCAGCAGCCCTCAGGAGGACCGGCAGCCCCAGCATTTT CASSPQEDRQPQHF
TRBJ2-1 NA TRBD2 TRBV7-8 TGTGCCAGCAGCTTTCGATTAGCGGGAGCGTATTACAATGAGCAGTTCTTC CASSFRLAGAYYNEQFF
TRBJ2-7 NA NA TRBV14 TGTGCCAGCAGCTCTCGGGGAGCGGGTGGCTACGAGCAGTACTTC CASSSRGAGGYEQYF
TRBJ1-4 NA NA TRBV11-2 TGTGCCAGCAGCTTAAACAGTTGGGAAAAACTGTTTTTT CASSLNSWEKLFF
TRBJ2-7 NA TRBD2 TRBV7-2 TGTGCCAGCAGCTGGGGGGGGAGCTCCTACGAGCAGTACTTC CASSWGGSSYEQYF
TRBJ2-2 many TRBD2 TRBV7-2 TGTGCCATCGACCCTAGCGGGAGGGCCTTTATGACCGGGGAGCTGTTTTTT CAIDPSGRAFMTGELFF
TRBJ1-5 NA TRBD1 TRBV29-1 TGCAGCGTTCGGACAGGTATTAGCAATCAGCCCCAGCATTTT CSVRTGISNQPQHF
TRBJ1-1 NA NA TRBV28 TGTGCCAGCAGTTCGTGGGGGGGAGCCACTGAAGCTTTCTTT CASSSWGGATEAFF
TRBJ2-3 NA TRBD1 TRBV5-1 TGCGCCAGCAGCCCCGGGACGAACAGGGGTGATACGCAGTATTTT CASSPGTNRGDTQYF
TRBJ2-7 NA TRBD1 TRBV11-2 TGTGCCAGCAGCTCCGACAGGGGGAGGGCCTACGAGCAGTACTTC CASSSDRGRAYEQYF
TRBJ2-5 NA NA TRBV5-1 TGCGCCAGCAGCTTCGGAGGCTACCTCAAAGAGACCCAGTACTTC CASSFGGYLKETQYF
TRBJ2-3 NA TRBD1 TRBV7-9 TGTGCCAGCAGCCCGGGACAGAACACAGATACGCAGTATTTT CASSPGQNTDTQYF
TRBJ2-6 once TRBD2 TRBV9 TGTGCCAGCAGCCCGGAGACTAGCGGGAGGGCTCCAACCTCTGGGGCCAACGTCCTGACTTTC CASSPETSGRAPTSGANVLTF
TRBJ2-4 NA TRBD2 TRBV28 TGTGCCAGCAGTTTACCGGGAGGGCCAAGGAACATTCAGTACTTC CASSLPGGPRNIQYF
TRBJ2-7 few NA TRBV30 TGTGCCTGGAGTGAAAACATCGGGAGCAACGAGCAGTACTTC CAWSENIGSNEQYF